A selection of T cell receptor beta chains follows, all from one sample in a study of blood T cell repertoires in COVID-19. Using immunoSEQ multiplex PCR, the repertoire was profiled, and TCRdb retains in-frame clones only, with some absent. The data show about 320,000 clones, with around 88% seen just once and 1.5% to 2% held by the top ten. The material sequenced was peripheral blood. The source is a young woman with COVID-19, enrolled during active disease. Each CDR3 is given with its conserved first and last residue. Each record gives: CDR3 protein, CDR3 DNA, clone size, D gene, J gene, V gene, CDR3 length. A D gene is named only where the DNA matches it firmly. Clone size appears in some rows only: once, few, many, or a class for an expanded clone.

CASSTRTSGGFTDTQYF TGCGCCAGCAGCACAAGGACTAGCGGGGGGTTCACAGATACGCAGTATTTT few TRBD2 TRBJ2-3 TRBV5-1 17
CASSLQVVTEAFF TGCGCCAGCAGCCTGCAGGTAGTCACTGAAGCTTTCTTT NA NA TRBJ1-1 TRBV4-1 13
CASSYRQGRVNTEAFF TGTGCCAGCAGTTACCGCCAGGGTCGAGTGAACACTGAAGCTTTCTTT once NA TRBJ1-1 TRBV6-5 16
CASSPRQANYGYTF TGTGCCAGCAGCCCGCGACAGGCTAACTATGGCTACACCTTC NA NA TRBJ1-2 TRBV11-3 14
CASSLYWDRGSNQPQHF TGTGCCAGCAGCTTATATTGGGACAGGGGAAGCAATCAGCCCCAGCATTTT NA TRBD1 TRBJ1-5 TRBV7-8 17
CASSSRVGDTQYF TGTGCCAGCAGCTCGCGGGTGGGAGATACGCAGTATTTT NA NA TRBJ2-3 TRBV11-3 13
CASSYSRQGAYEQYF TGTGCCAGCAGTTACTCGCGGCAGGGGGCCTACGAGCAGTACTTC NA TRBD1 TRBJ2-7 TRBV6-2/TRBV6-3 15
CASSLLGPRLAGELFF TGTGCCAGCAGTTTATTGGGCCCCCGGCTCGCCGGGGAGCTGTTTTTT NA NA TRBJ2-2 TRBV27 16
CAISETTYEQYF TGTGCCATCAGTGAGACTACCTACGAGCAGTACTTC NA NA TRBJ2-7 TRBV10-3 12
CASSLGRGGINEKLFF TGTGCCAGCAGCTTGGGGAGAGGGGGTATCAATGAAAAACTGTTTTTT NA NA TRBJ1-4 TRBV5-8 16
CSVDIGTGGWGYTF TGCAGCGTTGATATTGGGACAGGGGGCTGGGGCTACACCTTC NA TRBD1 TRBJ1-2 TRBV29-1 14
CASSQGQAPNQPQHF TGTGCCAGCAGCCAAGGACAGGCCCCAAATCAGCCCCAGCATTTT NA TRBD1 TRBJ1-5 TRBV7-2 15
CPPKREGYTF TGTCCACCCAAGAGGGAAGGCTACACCTTC NA NA TRBJ1-2 TRBV24-1 10
CASRPQGSFYTQYF TGTGCCAGCAGACCCCAGGGGTCTTTCTATACGCAGTATTTT NA NA TRBJ2-3 TRBV25-1 14
CASSPSPGGAADTQYF TGCGCCAGCAGCCCCTCTCCGGGAGGGGCGGCAGATACGCAGTATTTT NA TRBD2 TRBJ2-3 TRBV5-1 16
CASSLTGGAYGYTF TGTGCCAGCAGCTTAACGGGCGGGGCCTATGGCTACACCTTC NA NA TRBJ1-2 TRBV7-6 14
CSASGTLRTQYF TGCAGTGCTAGTGGAACCCTTAGGACCCAGTACTTC NA NA TRBJ2-5 TRBV20-1 12
CATSRVRSTGNTEAFF TGTGCCACCAGCAGGGTTCGGTCAACAGGAAACACTGAAGCTTTCTTT NA NA TRBJ1-1 TRBV15 16
CASSFFSGGTSYEQYF TGTGCCAGCAGCTTTTTTAGCGGGGGTACATCCTACGAGCAGTACTTC NA TRBD2 TRBJ2-7 TRBV7-2 16
CSVDEGASAHF TGCAGCGTTGATGAGGGGGCCTCGGCTCACTTC once TRBD1 TRBJ1-2 TRBV29-1 11
CASSLMGFGSPEAFF TGTGCCAGCAGCTTAATGGGCTTTGGGAGCCCTGAAGCTTTCTTT NA NA TRBJ1-1 TRBV7-2 15
CATKRRDRVSETQYF TGTGCCACCAAGAGGCGGGACAGGGTTTCAGAGACCCAGTACTTC once TRBD1 TRBJ2-5 TRBV15 15
CASSLQGDISQPQHF TGCGCCAGCAGTCTTCAGGGTGATATCAGTCAGCCCCAGCATTTT NA NA TRBJ1-5 TRBV5-1 15
CATSDWEQGEGNEQYF TGTGCCACCAGTGATTGGGAACAGGGAGAAGGGAACGAGCAGTACTTC few NA TRBJ2-7 TRBV24-1 16
CASSLGGLNYGYTF TGTGCCAGCAGTCTTGGAGGGCTGAACTATGGCTACACCTTC few NA TRBJ1-2 TRBV7-8 14
CASIQLSGGKNEQFF TGTGCCAGCATCCAACTTAGCGGGGGTAAAAATGAGCAGTTCTTC NA TRBD2 TRBJ2-1 TRBV6-5 15
CASSPRLAGGLIDSGELFF TGTGCCAGCAGCCCTAGACTAGCGGGGGGCCTTATAGACAGCGGGGAGCTGTTTTTT NA TRBD2 TRBJ2-2 TRBV7-6 19
CATSDKGLLSTDTQYF TGTGCCACCAGTGATAAGGGACTCCTTAGCACAGATACGCAGTATTTT NA NA TRBJ2-3 TRBV24-1 16
CASSSDRGETQYF TGTGCCAGCAGCTCGGACAGGGGAGAGACCCAGTACTTC NA TRBD1 TRBJ2-5 TRBV7-2 13
CASSYRVSFYEQYF TGTGCCAGCAGTTACCGGGTCTCCTTCTACGAGCAGTACTTC NA NA TRBJ2-7 TRBV6-2/TRBV6-3 14
CASSHGRLGLETQYF TGTGCCAGCAGCCATGGCCGACTAGGACTAGAGACCCAGTACTTC NA NA TRBJ2-5 TRBV3-1/TRBV3-2 15
CASSLGAGGSYEQYF TGTGCCAGCAGCTTGGGAGCGGGGGGGTCCTACGAGCAGTACTTC NA TRBD2 TRBJ2-7 TRBV11-2 15
CASSVAGGPNEKLFF TGTGCCAGCAGCGTAGCGGGGGGCCCGAATGAAAAACTGTTTTTT NA NA TRBJ1-4 TRBV9 15
CASSQGAGGINTGELFF TGCGCCAGCAGCCAAGGTGCGGGGGGGATAAACACCGGGGAGCTGTTTTTT NA TRBD2 TRBJ2-2 TRBV4-1 17
CASRFDRNQPQHF TGTGCCAGCCGATTCGACAGGAATCAGCCCCAGCATTTT NA NA TRBJ1-5 TRBV2 13
CASSSDRGRSGYTF TGTGCCAGTAGTTCTGACAGGGGACGGTCTGGCTACACCTTC NA TRBD1 TRBJ1-2 TRBV19 14
CSLGPAFF TGCAGCCTAGGCCCAGCTTTCTTT NA NA TRBJ1-1 TRBV29-1 8